Listed here is a single TCR beta chain. Its antigen is as yet unknown. This sample is part of a study of radiotherapy plus CTLA-4 blockade in lung cancer. Study at large: Of all patients, around 18% responded objectively and 25% to 40% showed disease control. Findings and limits, study-wide: An expansion of tumor-derived TCR clones occurred in blood after radiotherapy plus ipilimumab. Early blood T cell clone dynamics reportedly forecast response best, with interferon-beta.

This CDR3 region has 16 residues. Focal radiation was given together with CTLA-4 blockade (ipilimumab) to patients with chemo-refractory metastatic non-small-cell lung cancer. Some clones are missing from TCRdb's copy, which holds only in-frame ones; the method was immunoSEQ multiplex PCR. The data hold approximately 85,000 clones, with around 87% observed a single time. This clonotype was obtained from a human donor with non-small cell lung cancer who had a partial response to radiotherapy plus ipilimumab. The rearrangement uses TRBV21-1 and TRBJ1-1. TRBV21-1 corresponds to a pseudogene. The sample consisted of peripheral blood, taken from a patient treated with radiotherapy plus ipilimumab. In DNA form, the CDR3 reads TGTGCCAGCAGCAAACCCCCCGGTCGTAGAAACACTGAAGCTTTCTTT. Its protein is CASSKPPGRRNTEAFF.